This T cell receptor (beta chain) originates from a study of identical twins. The CDR3 extends over 18 amino acids. The V end lost 5 bases, the J end lost 1 base, and 21 bases lay between the germline ends. In its sample, this clonotype was seen many times. TCRdb fed the 5' RACE reads into MiXCR, producing one record per CDR3 protein. There are 700,000 or so distinct CDR3 sequences in the sample; around 8.6% occur only once, and roughly 0.9% lies in the top ten. The same data also went into a second study, on yellow fever vaccine responses in identical twins.

The sequence derives from a young woman in good health. The sequencing input was PBMCs. This sequence joins TRBV12-3 or TRBV12-4 and TRBJ1-5; TRBD1 might be the D (6 bases). CDR3 nucleotide sequence: TGTGCCAGCAGTAAGAGAACAGGGAGGGGGGTAAGCAATCAGCCCCAGCATTTT. This encodes CASSKRTGRGVSNQPQHF.